This TCR beta chain was captured in a study of blood T cells in healthy people across ages. With a J-beta primer mix and a sample-barcoded 5' primer, a second PCR ran about 7 to 12 cycles. Every single cDNA molecule received a tag from a template-switch adaptor with 12 random nucleotides. TCRdb reprocessed the 5' RACE reads with MiXCR, giving one entry per CDR3 protein. The table has just under 550,000 distinct CDR3 sequences, under 30% seen once. Losses at the gene ends were 2 bases for V and 0 bases for J; bases not matched to a gene: 13. CDR3 length: 20 residues. Germline values: CDR1 MNHEY, CDR2 SVGEGT. These records were also assigned to another study, of T cells of mothers and their children.

Sequencing input: blood. The chain is built from TRBV6-2 or TRBV6-3 and TRBJ2-5; 12 bases match TRBD2. This receptor was taken from a boy aged 5-17 years in good health. CDR3: CASSYPSTSGRTSYQETQYF. The CDR3 nucleotides are TGTGCCAGCAGTTACCCGTCCACTAGCGGGAGGACCTCGTACCAAGAGACCCAGTACTTC.